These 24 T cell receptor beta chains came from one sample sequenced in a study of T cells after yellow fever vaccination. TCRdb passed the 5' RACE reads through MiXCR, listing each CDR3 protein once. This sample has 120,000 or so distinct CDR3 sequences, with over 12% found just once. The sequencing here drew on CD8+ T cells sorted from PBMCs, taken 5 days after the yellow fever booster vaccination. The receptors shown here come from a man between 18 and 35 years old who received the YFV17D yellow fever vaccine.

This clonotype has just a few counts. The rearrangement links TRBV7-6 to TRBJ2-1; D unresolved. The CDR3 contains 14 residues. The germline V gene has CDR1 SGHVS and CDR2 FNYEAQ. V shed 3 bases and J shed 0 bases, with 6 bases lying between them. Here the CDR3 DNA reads TGTGCCAGCAGCTTGGATGTCTCCTACAATGAGCAGTTCTTC. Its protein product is CASSLDVSYNEQFF.

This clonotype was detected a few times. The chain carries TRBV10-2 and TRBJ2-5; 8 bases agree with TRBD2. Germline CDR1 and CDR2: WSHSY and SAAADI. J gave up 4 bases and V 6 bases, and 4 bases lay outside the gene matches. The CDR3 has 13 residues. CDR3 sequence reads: CASRRLASETQYF. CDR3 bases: TGCGCCAGCAGAAGACTAGCGTCAGAGACCCAGTACTTC.

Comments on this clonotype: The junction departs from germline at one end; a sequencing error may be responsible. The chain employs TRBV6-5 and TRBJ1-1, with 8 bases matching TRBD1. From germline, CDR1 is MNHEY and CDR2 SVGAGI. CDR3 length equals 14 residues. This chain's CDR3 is CASGPGQVNTEAFF. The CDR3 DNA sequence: TGTGCCAGCGGTCCGGGACAGGTGAATACTGAAGCTTTCTTT.

The CDR3 here is CSVGGTGDEQYF. The CDR3 nucleotides read TGCAGCGTTGGGGGGACGGGTGACGAGCAGTACTTC. The chain has TRBV29-1 and TRBJ2-7, with D possibly called TRBD1 or TRBD2 (5 bases each). The ends were cut back, 4 bases at V and 5 bases at J, with 12 bases in the middle. Germline V gene data show CDR1 as SQVTM and CDR2 as ANQGSEA. CDR3 length: 12 amino acids.

The CDR3 DNA is TGTGCCAGTAGTATAGCAGGGGTAATGGGTCAGCCCCAGCATTTT. It specifies CASSIAGVMGQPQHF. This chain connects TRBV19 to TRBJ1-5; tentative D call: TRBD1 (6 bases). Germline V gene lookup returns CDR1 LNHDA and CDR2 SQIVND (reference sequence). This CDR3 is 15 amino acids long. Trimming shortened V by 1 base and J by 6 bases, and 13 bases separated the two germline ends.

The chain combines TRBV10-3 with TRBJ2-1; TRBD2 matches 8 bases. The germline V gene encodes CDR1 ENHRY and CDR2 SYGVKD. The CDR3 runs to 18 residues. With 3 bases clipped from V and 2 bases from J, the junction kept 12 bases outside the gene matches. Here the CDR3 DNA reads TGTGCCATCAGTGATGTGGTTCCAGCGGGGGTTACCTACAATGAGCAGTTCTTC. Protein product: CAISDVVPAGVTYNEQFF.

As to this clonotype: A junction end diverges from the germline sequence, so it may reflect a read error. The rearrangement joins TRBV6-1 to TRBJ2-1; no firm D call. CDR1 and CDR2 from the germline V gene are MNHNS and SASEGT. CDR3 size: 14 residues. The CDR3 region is CASSELLSYNELFF. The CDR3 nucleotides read TGTGCCAGCAGTGAACTGCTGTCTTACAATGAGCTGTTCTTC.

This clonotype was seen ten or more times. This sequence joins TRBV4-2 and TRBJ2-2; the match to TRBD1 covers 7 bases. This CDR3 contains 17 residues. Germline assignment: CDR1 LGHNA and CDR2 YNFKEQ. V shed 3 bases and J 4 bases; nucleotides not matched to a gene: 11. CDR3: CASSQARRDSLTGELFF. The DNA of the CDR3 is TGTGCCAGCAGCCAGGCCCGCCGGGACAGTCTCACCGGGGAGCTGTTTTTT.

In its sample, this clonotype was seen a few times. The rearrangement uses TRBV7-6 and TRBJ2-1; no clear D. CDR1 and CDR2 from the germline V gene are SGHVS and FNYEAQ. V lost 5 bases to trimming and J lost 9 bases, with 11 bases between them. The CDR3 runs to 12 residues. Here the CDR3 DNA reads TGTGCCAGCAGCATTCTTGGAAGTGAGCAGTTCTTC. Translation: CASSILGSEQFF. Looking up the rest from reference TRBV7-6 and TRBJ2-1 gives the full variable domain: GAGVSQSPRYKVTKRGQDVALRCDPISGHVSLYWYRQALGQGPEFLTYFNYEAQQDKSGLPNDRFSAERPEGSISTLTIQRTEQRDSAMYRCASSILGSEQFFGPGTRLTVL.

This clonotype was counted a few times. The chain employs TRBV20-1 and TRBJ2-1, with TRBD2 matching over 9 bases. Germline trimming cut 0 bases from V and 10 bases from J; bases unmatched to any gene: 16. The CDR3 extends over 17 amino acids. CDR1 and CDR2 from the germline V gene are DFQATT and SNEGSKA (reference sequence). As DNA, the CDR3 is TGCAGTGCTAGAGATCCGGAGGCGGGGGGGCCCCCTGGGGAGCAGTTCTTC. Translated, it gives CSARDPEAGGPPGEQFF.

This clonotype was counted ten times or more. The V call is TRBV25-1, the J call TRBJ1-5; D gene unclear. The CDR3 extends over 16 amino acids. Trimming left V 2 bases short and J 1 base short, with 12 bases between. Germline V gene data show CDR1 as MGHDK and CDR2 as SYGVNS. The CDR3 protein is CASSETNSWSNQPQHF. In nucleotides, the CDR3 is TGTGCCAGCAGTGAAACGAACAGTTGGAGCAATCAGCCCCAGCATTTT.

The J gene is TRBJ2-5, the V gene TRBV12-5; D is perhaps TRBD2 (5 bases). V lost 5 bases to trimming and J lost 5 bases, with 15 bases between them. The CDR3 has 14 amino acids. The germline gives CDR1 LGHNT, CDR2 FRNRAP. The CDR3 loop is CASGPTRTGETQYF. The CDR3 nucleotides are TGTGCTAGTGGTCCAACACGGACTGGCGAGACCCAGTACTTC.

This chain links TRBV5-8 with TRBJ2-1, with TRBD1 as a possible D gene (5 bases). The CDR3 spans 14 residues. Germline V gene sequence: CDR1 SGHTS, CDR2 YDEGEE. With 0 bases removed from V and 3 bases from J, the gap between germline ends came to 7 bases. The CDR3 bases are TGTGCCAGCAGCTTGGATAGGGGCTACAATGAGCAGTTCTTC. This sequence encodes CASSLDRGYNEQFF.

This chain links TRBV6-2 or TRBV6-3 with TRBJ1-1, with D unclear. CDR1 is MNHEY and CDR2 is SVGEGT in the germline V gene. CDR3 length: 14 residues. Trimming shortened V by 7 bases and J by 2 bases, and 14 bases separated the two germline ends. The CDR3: CASINNEVNTEAFF. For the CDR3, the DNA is TGTGCCAGCATAAATAATGAGGTCAACACTGAAGCTTTCTTT.

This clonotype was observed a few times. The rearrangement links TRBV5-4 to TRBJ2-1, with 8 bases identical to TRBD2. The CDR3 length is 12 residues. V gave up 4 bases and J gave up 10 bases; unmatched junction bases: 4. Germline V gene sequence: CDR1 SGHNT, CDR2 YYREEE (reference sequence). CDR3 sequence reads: CASSAGTREQFF. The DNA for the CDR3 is TGTGCCAGCAGCGCCGGGACTAGGGAGCAGTTCTTC. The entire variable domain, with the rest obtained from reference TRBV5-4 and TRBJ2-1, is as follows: ETGVTQSPTHLIKTRGQQVTLRCSSQSGHNTVSWYQQALGQGPQFIFQYYREEENGRGNFPPRFSGLQFPNYSSELNVNALELDDSALYLCASSAGTREQFFGPGTRLTVL.

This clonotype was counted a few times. CDR3 DNA: TGTGCCAGCAGCTTGGAGCCGGGGGAGTTCTACGAGCAGTACTTC. Protein product: CASSLEPGEFYEQYF. The genes are TRBV5-4 and TRBJ2-7, with D possibly matching TRBD2 (6 bases). V was clipped by 0 bases and J by 3 bases, with 13 bases between them. The germline gives CDR1 SGHNT, CDR2 YYREEE (reference sequence). The CDR3 consists of 15 residues. Based on the CDR3 plus reference TRBV5-4 and TRBJ2-7, the full variable domain is ETGVTQSPTHLIKTRGQQVTLRCSSQSGHNTVSWYQQALGQGPQFIFQYYREEENGRGNFPPRFSGLQFPNYSSELNVNALELDDSALYLCASSLEPGEFYEQYFGPGTRLTVT.

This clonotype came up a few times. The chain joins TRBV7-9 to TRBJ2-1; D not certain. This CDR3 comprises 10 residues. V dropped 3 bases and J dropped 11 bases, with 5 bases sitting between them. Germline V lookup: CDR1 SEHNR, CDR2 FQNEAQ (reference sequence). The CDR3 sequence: CASSFDQQFF. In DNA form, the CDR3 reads TGTGCCAGCAGCTTTGATCAGCAGTTCTTC.

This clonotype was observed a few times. The CDR3 region is CASSWGKMDTQYF. DNA of the CDR3: TGCGCCAGCAGCTGGGGGAAGATGGATACGCAGTATTTT. The chain links TRBV5-1 to TRBJ2-3; D may be TRBD1 or TRBD2 (5 bases each). CDR1 and CDR2 (germline): SGHRS, YFSETQ. This CDR3 spans 13 amino acids. The V end lost 3 bases, the J end lost 6 bases, and 11 bases lay between the germline ends.

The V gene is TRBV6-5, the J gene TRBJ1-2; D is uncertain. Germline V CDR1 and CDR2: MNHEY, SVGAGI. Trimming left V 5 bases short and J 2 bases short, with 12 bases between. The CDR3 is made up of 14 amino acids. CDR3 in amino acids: CASSTDGNNYGYTF. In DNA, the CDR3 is TGTGCCAGCAGTACCGACGGAAACAACTATGGCTACACCTTC.

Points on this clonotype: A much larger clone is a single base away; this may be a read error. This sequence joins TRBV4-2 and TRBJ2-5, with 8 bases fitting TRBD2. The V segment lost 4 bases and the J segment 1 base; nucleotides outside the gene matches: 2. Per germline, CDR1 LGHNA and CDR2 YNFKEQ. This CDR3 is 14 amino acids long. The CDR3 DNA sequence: TGTGCCAGCAGCCTTGGGACTAGCCAAGAGACCCAGTACTTC. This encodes CASSLGTSQETQYF.

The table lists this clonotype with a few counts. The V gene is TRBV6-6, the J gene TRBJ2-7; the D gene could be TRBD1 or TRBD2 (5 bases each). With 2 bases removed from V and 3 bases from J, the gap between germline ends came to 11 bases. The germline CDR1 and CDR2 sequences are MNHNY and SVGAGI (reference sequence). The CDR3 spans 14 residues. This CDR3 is CASSYGTGGYEQYV. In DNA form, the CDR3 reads TGTGCCAGCAGTTACGGGACCGGAGGCTACGAGCAGTACGTC.

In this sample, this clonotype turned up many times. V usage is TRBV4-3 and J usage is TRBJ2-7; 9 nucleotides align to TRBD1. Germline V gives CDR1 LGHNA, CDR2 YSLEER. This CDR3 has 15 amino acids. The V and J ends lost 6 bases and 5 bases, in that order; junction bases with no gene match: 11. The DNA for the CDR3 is TGCGCCAGCAGAAATATAGGGACAGGGAAAAACGAGCAGTACTTC. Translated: CASRNIGTGKNEQYF.

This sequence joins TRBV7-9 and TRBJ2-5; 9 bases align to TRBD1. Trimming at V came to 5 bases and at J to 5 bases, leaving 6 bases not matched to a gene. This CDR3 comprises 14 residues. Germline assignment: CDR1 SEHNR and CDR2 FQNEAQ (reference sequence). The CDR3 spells CASSVQGARETQYF. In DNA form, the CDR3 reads TGTGCCAGCAGCGTACAGGGGGCGAGGGAGACCCAGTACTTC.

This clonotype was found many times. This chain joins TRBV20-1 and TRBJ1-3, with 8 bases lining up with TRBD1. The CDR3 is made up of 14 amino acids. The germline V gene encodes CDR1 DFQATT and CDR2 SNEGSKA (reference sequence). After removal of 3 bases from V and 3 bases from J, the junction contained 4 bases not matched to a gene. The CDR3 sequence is CSARDREYGNTIYF. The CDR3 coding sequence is TGCAGTGCTAGGGACAGGGAGTATGGAAACACCATATATTTT.